This T cell receptor beta chain was retrieved from a study of T cell repertoires in cytomegalovirus infection. Study summary: Selected CMV epitopes included recently identified HLA-C-restricted ones as well as well-studied HLA-B-restricted ones. Public TCR beta signatures provided an indication of both CMV infection and a matching HLA type. General study points: Public TCR beta family frequency separated CMV-and-HLA carriers, including in an independent cohort. CMV-specific TCR beta clonotypes restricted by HLA-C dominated the ex vivo response.

MiXCR was run by TCRdb on the reads, yielding one entry per CDR3 protein. The sample comprises 570,000 or so distinct CDR3 sequences, almost 40% of which are singletons, and about half rests with the top ten. The length of the CDR3 is 12 residues. J gave up 6 bases and V 9 bases, and 6 bases lay outside the gene matches. CDR1 MNHEY and CDR2 SVGEGT come from the germline V gene. On this clonotype: The antigen is not known.

V usage is TRBV6-2 or TRBV6-3 and J usage is TRBJ1-2; TRBD1 aligns across 8 bases. This clonotype was obtained from a human donor in good health (CMV status not recorded). Some clones in this sample may be carry-over from other donors' samples. The starting material was cultured PBMCs, obtained from culture after CMV antigen stimulation. The CDR3 reads CASGQGRNGYTF. The CDR3 DNA reads TGTGCCAGTGGACAGGGTCGGAATGGCTACACCTTC.